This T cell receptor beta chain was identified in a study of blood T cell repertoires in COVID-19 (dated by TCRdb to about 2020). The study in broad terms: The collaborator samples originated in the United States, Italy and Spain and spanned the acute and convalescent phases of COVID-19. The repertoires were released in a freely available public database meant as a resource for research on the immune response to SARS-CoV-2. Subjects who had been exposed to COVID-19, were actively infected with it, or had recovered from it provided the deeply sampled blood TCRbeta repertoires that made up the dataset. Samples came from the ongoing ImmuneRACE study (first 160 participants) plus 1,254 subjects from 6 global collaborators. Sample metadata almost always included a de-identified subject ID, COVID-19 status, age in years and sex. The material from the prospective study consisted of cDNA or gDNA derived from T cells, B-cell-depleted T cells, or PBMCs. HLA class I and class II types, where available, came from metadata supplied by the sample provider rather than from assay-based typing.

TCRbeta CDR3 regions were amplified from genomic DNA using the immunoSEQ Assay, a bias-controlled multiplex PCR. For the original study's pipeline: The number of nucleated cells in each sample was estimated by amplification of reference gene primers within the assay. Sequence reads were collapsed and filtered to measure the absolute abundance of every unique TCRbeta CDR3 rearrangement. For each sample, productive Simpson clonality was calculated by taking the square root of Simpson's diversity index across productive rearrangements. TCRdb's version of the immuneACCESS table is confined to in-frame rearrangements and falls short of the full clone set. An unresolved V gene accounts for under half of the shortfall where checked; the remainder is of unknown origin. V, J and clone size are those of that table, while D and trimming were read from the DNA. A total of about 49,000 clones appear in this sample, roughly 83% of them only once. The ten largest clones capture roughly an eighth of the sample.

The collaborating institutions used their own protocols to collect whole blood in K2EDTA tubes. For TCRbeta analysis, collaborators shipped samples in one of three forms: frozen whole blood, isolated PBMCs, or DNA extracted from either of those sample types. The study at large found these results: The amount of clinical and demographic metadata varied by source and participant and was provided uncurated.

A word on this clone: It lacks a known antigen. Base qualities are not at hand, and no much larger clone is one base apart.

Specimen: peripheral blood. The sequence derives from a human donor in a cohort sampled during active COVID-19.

The nucleotides read TGTGCCAGCTCACCACGGGACTTGAGCTCCTATAATTCACCCCTCCACTTT. Its translation reads: CASSPRDLSSYNSPLHF. The rearranged chain carries TRBV18 and TRBJ1-6, and possibly TRBD1, on 5 matching bases. Looking up the germline V gene yields CDR1 KGHSH and CDR2 LQKENI. Cut back by 1 base and 0 bases, the V and J ends lie 10 bases apart. The CDR3 runs 17 amino acids, cysteine and phenylalanine included. Left in the record is the CDR3 DNA by itself, 51 bases read in frame from the first base.